Described below is a single TCR beta chain sequence and its context. This clone was seen once. Its antigen is unknown. Per-base quality was not reported, and no clone a single base away is much larger than it. TCRbeta CDR3 regions were amplified from genomic DNA by means of the immunoSEQ Assay, a bias-controlled multiplex PCR. Per the original workflow: Within the assay, amplification of reference gene primers was used to estimate how many nucleated cells each sample contained. To quantify the absolute abundance of each unique TCRbeta CDR3 rearrangement, sequence reads were collapsed and filtered. For each sample, productive Simpson clonality was calculated as the square root of Simpson's diversity index over productive rearrangements. TCRdb provides this immuneACCESS table in a form limited to in-frame rearrangements. Some clones are lacking; in checked studies, under half of them reflect an unresolved V gene, and why the rest are absent is not known. That table is the source of V, J and clone size, and D and trimming were worked out from the DNA. The sample table lists under 300,000 clones, about nine tenths of them with a count of one. The leading ten clones occupy 1.5% to 2% of the sample.

Enrolling through a virtual design, the prospective study's participants ranged in age from roughly 18 to 90 years and lived across 24 United States geographic areas. In the prospective study, participants were assigned to cohorts based on the clinical history participants reported in a screening survey and a study questionnaire. For ImmuneRACE Cohort 3, a participant was defined as recovered based on two consecutive negative NP/OP PCR tests, clearance by a healthcare professional, or resolution of symptoms. Mobile phlebotomists in the prospective study collected whole blood, serum and a nasopharyngeal or oropharyngeal swab from every participant. Participants in the prospective study had the option to provide additional blood draws and questionnaires over a 2-month period. Prospective study blood samples were shipped either frozen or at room temperature before DNA extraction. The data belong to a study of blood T cell repertoires in COVID-19 (dated by TCRdb to the early 2020s). Background for the entire study: Samples from collaborators originated in the United States, Italy and Spain and spanned both the acute and convalescent phases of COVID-19. The prospective study material was composed of cDNA or gDNA derived from T cells, B-cell-depleted T cells, or PBMCs. The repertoires were released in a freely available public database meant as a resource for research on the immune response to SARS-CoV-2. Nearly every sample came with metadata listing a de-identified subject ID, COVID-19 status, age in years and sex. Where available, HLA class I and class II types were taken from metadata supplied by the sample provider and were not determined by assay-based typing. Deeply sampled blood TCRbeta repertoires from subjects exposed to, actively infected with, or recovered from COVID-19 were included in the dataset. The samples were drawn from the first 160 participants of the ongoing ImmuneRACE study and from some 1,300 subjects provided by 6 global collaborators.

The paper as a whole reports these results and caveats: The amount of clinical and demographic metadata varied by source and participant and was provided uncurated.

Taken from cysteine to phenylalanine, the CDR3 has 13 residues. The only DNA kept is the CDR3, 39 bases in frame from the first base. V drops 0 bases and J drops 5 bases, leaving 7 bases in between. From the germline V gene (reference sequence), CDR1 is SEHNR and CDR2 is FQNEAQ. Sequenced input: PBMCs or T cells enriched from blood (not recorded which). This TCR was recovered from a young woman who had recovered from COVID-19. The chain is made from TRBV7-9 and TRBJ1-2, with no reliable assignment of the D segment. The nucleotides read TGTGCCAGCAGCTTAGCCCGGGATTATGGCTACACCTTC. This translates into CASSLARDYGYTF.